This T cell receptor beta chain was profiled in a study of T cell responses to AZD1222 COVID-19 vaccine. The study's findings and limits: CD4 TCRs covered the whole spike, strongest at regions 160-218 and 743-854. Donors were chiefly white British, with a greater number of females, and clonal diversity was perhaps underestimated.

CDR1 is SGHNT, CDR2 YENEEA, per germline. V was trimmed by 5 bases and J by 7 bases, leaving 17 bases between them. CDR3 size: 15 residues. On this clone itself: Its specificity is not known.

Produced via immunoSEQ multiplex PCR; TCRdb's table is partial and in-frame only. The data contain about 150,000 clones, 75% to 85% of them seen just once; the ten biggest clones take up under 8%. J is TRBJ2-2 and V is TRBV11-3; possibly TRBD2 for D (5 bases). This TCR came from an adult who received the MenACWY meningococcal vaccine as a control. The sequencing here drew on peripheral blood, taken 28 days after the second dose of the MenACWY control vaccine. CDR3 protein: CASSAKLVYGGELFF. CDR3 coding DNA: TGTGCCAGCAGCGCAAAACTAGTTTATGGCGGGGAGCTGTTTTTT.